This passage covers 11 T cell receptor beta chains from one sample sequenced in a study of human T cells and chemical hapten exposure. TCRdb re-called the RACE reads with MiXCR, one entry per CDR3 protein. In the table there are approximately 70,000 distinct CDR3 sequences, more than 8% of which are singletons. Time point specified: patch test 1, 2 weeks after DPC sensitization. As to treatment: therapeutic diphenylcyclopropenone sensitization with weekly scalp DPC. This material consisted of whole blood, taken in connection with sensitization to the hapten diphenylcyclopropenone (DPC). These receptor sequences come from a woman in her thirties or forties with alopecia areata. Some clones in this sample may be carry-over from other donors' samples.

This clonotype occurred many times. V is TRBV29-1 and J is TRBJ2-3, with D perhaps given as TRBD1 or TRBD2 (5 bases each). Germline values: CDR1 SQVTM, CDR2 ANQGSEA. This CDR3 region has 15 residues. Trimming took 2 bases from V and 4 from J, leaving 16 bases between them. For the CDR3, the DNA is TGCAGCGTTGAATCCTTCACAGGAGGTCCAGATACGCAGTATTTT. Its protein product is CSVESFTGGPDTQYF.

The chain combines TRBV12-3 or TRBV12-4 with TRBJ2-7; tentatively, D is TRBD1 or TRBD2 (5 bases each). V gave up 3 bases and J gave up 2 bases, with 11 bases separating them. This CDR3 contains 14 residues. The CDR3 coding sequence is TGTGCCAGCAGTTTGTACCTGGGGGCCTACGAGCAGTACTTC. As protein: CASSLYLGAYEQYF.

The sample holds a few counts of this clonotype. The chain has TRBV20-1 and TRBJ1-4; 7 bases are a match to TRBD1. Trimming removed 6 bases from V and 3 bases from J; junction bases left unmatched: 22. Germline CDR1 reads DFQATT; CDR2 reads SNEGSKA (reference sequence). The CDR3 length is 19 residues. CDR3 in amino acids: CSALSNDGTDDRANEKLFF. Here the CDR3 DNA reads TGCAGTGCCTTAAGTAATGATGGGACAGACGATAGGGCTAATGAAAAACTGTTTTTT.

This clonotype was found a few times. The rearrangement joins TRBV6-6 to TRBJ2-1; the D gene is possibly TRBD2 (6 bases). Deletions cut 3 bases from V and 6 bases from J, with 12 bases between. From germline, CDR1 is MNHNY and CDR2 SVGAGI (reference sequence). The length of the CDR3 is 14 residues. The CDR3 loop reads CASSYWGVSNEQFF. CDR3 bases: TGTGCCAGCAGTTATTGGGGGGTAAGCAATGAGCAGTTCTTC.

This clonotype was counted many times. The chain couples TRBV7-9 to TRBJ2-3, with TRBD2 matching 14 bases. Germline loops: CDR1 SEHNR, CDR2 FQNEAQ (reference sequence). V was pared by 0 bases and J by 5 bases, with 4 bases of the junction left unmatched. The CDR3 is made up of 17 amino acids. CDR3 sequence reads: CASSLARLAGGRDTQYF. CDR3 nucleotides: TGTGCCAGCAGCTTAGCCCGACTAGCGGGGGGGAGAGATACGCAGTATTTT.

This clonotype appeared a few times. The rearrangement joins TRBV30 to TRBJ2-3, with D possibly TRBD1 on 6 matching bases. The germline V gene has CDR1 GTSNPN and CDR2 SVGIG (reference sequence). The ends were cut back, 4 bases at V and 9 bases at J, with 26 bases in the middle. There are 16 residues in the CDR3. CDR3: CAWKASPRSQQGTQYF. The CDR3 DNA reads TGTGCCTGGAAGGCCAGTCCACGCTCTCAACAGGGCACGCAGTATTTT.

Ten or more counts support this clonotype. The rearrangement uses TRBV24-1 and TRBJ1-1; the match to TRBD1 covers 8 bases. Losses at the gene ends were 4 bases for V and 5 bases for J; bases not matched to a gene: 5. In germline, CDR1 is KGHDR, CDR2 SFDVKD. This CDR3 spans 14 amino acids. The CDR3 reads CATSDPRQGTEAFF. CDR3 nucleotides: TGTGCCACCAGTGACCCTCGACAGGGGACTGAAGCTTTCTTT.

This clonotype was recorded at least ten times. J is TRBJ2-2 and V is TRBV20-1; TRBD2 agrees at 12 bases. The V gene end was trimmed by 1 base and the J gene end by 4 bases; junction bases not matched to a gene: 7. Germline V gene data show CDR1 as DFQATT and CDR2 as SNEGSKA (reference sequence). The CDR3 totals 17 residues. CDR3 protein: CSARVPGLAGITGELFF. DNA for the CDR3: TGCAGTGCTAGAGTTCCAGGACTAGCGGGGATCACCGGGGAGCTGTTTTTT.

This clonotype has ten or more counts. The chain joins TRBV7-9 to TRBJ2-7; D call uncertain. The V gene's germline CDR1 is SEHNR and CDR2 FQNEAQ (reference sequence). The length of the CDR3 is 14 residues. V lost 5 bases and J lost 5, with 16 bases in between. CDR3 coding DNA: TGTGCCAGCAGCCTCAATTCGGGTTCCGACGAGCAGTACTTC. Translation: CASSLNSGSDEQYF.

A few counts support this clonotype. The J gene is TRBJ2-5, the V gene TRBV4-2; 8 positions match TRBD2. The CDR3 covers 15 residues. After removal of 4 bases from V and 5 bases from J, the junction contained 9 bases not matched to a gene. Germline CDR1 reads LGHNA; CDR2 reads YNFKEQ. This CDR3 reads CASSLDGGAGETQYF. The CDR3 nucleotides are TGTGCCAGCAGCCTTGACGGGGGGGCCGGGGAGACCCAGTACTTC.

This clonotype was counted many times. The chain recombines TRBV20-1 with TRBJ1-5; D is possibly TRBD1 (6 bases). The CDR3 sequence is 17 residues long. Germline assignment: CDR1 DFQATT and CDR2 SNEGSKA (reference sequence). V was pared by 1 base and J by 0 bases, with 16 bases between. The CDR3: CSARVGGAPYSNQPQHF. In DNA form, the CDR3 reads TGCAGTGCTAGAGTCGGGGGGGCCCCCTATAGCAATCAGCCCCAGCATTTT.